This entry lists 26 T cell receptor beta chains sequenced from one sample in a study of blood T cell repertoires in COVID-19. The method was immunoSEQ multiplex PCR; TCRdb's version includes in-frame clones alone and lacks a portion of them. The sample lists around 400,000 clones; 70% to 90% were seen once. The sample consisted of PBMCs or T cells enriched from blood (not recorded which). The receptor set was obtained from a woman aged 18-29 years who had been exposed to COVID-19.

The chain couples TRBV14 to TRBJ2-3, with TRBD2 identical over 7 bases. The CDR3 sequence is 14 residues long. Germline V lookup: CDR1 SGHDN, CDR2 FVKESK. V was clipped by 1 base and J by 5 bases; unmatched bases: 3. CDR3 bases: TGTGCCAGCAGCCAAGCCGGGGGGAGAGATACGCAGTATTTT. Encoded protein: CASSQAGGRDTQYF.

The V and J genes are TRBV30 and TRBJ1-4; TRBD1 matches 7 bases. CDR3 size: 14 residues. Germline lookup yields CDR1 GTSNPN and CDR2 SVGIG (reference sequence). The V segment lost 2 bases and the J segment 6 bases; nucleotides outside the gene matches: 6. CDR3 residues: CAWSPTGYDEKLFF. The CDR3 DNA is TGTGCCTGGAGTCCGACAGGGTATGATGAAAAACTGTTTTTT.

V gene TRBV6-5 combines with J gene TRBJ2-6; the match to TRBD1 covers 7 bases. Germline CDR1 is MNHEY and CDR2 is SVGAGI. This CDR3 is 16 amino acids long. J lost 2 bases, V lost 4 bases, and 5 bases had no gene match. The CDR3 spells CASSFTQGAGANVLTF. The CDR3 DNA sequence: TGTGCCAGCAGTTTCACGCAGGGGGCTGGGGCCAACGTCCTGACTTTC.

The CDR3 sequence is CASSFTLFQPQHF. CDR3 DNA: TGTGCCAGCAGCTTTACTCTCTTTCAGCCCCAGCATTTT. This chain links TRBV11-2 with TRBJ1-5; no firm D call. Per germline, CDR1 SGHAT and CDR2 FQNNGV. The CDR3 extends over 13 amino acids. V was shortened by 3 bases and J by 6 bases, with 9 bases between the two germline ends.

This clone was detected only a few times. Other DNA sequences in this specimen translate into the identical CDR3. This chain links TRBV4-1 with TRBJ2-2; tentative D call: TRBD1 (6 bases). Trimming left V 4 bases short and J 1 base short, with 10 bases between. CDR3 length: 15 amino acids. The germline V gene has CDR1 MGHRA and CDR2 YSYEKL. CDR3 loop: CASSRETGNTGELFF. DNA for the CDR3: TGCGCCAGCAGCCGGGAGACAGGGAACACCGGGGAGCTGTTTTTT.

CDR3 residues: CASTLLRDSYEQYF. The CDR3 DNA reads TGTGCCAGCACCCTACTCAGGGACTCCTACGAGCAGTACTTC. The V gene is TRBV11-2, the J gene TRBJ2-7; D is perhaps TRBD1 (5 bases). The germline V and J ends were trimmed by 7 bases and 0 bases, with 13 bases remaining between them. The CDR3 has 14 residues. CDR1 is SGHAT and CDR2 is FQNNGV in the germline V gene.

This clone has only one observation. V and J are TRBV18 and TRBJ2-7; 11 bases are a match to TRBD2. Per germline, CDR1 KGHSH and CDR2 LQKENI. There are 15 residues in the CDR3. V shed 5 bases and J 2 bases; nucleotides not matched to a gene: 5. The CDR3 reads CASSVTSGSTYEQYF. The CDR3 bases are TGTGCCAGCTCAGTAACTAGCGGGAGTACCTACGAGCAGTACTTC.

This chain connects TRBV6-5 to TRBJ2-7, with TRBD2 as a possible D gene (5 bases). This CDR3 has 13 residues. Trimming took off 8 bases at V and 5 bases at J, with 16 bases between the two ends. CDR1 is MNHEY, CDR2 SVGAGI, per germline. The CDR3 loop is CASSPGVGDEQYF. The CDR3 DNA reads as TGTGCCAGCTCACCCGGGGTCGGGGACGAGCAGTACTTC.

CDR3 in DNA: TGTGCCAGCAGCTTAGGATTGGCTAGCGGGAGGGGAAACGAGCAGTACTTC. Translation: CASSLGLASGRGNEQYF. The chain is built from TRBV7-2 and TRBJ2-7; 12 nucleotides agree with TRBD2. This CDR3 contains 17 residues. The germline V gene has CDR1 SGHTA and CDR2 FQGNSA. With V trimmed by 1 base and J by 5 bases, 9 bases remained unmatched.

This clone came up once. The chain is built from TRBV3-1 (or the pseudogene TRBV3-2) and TRBJ2-5, with TRBD2 matching over 8 bases. The length of the CDR3 is 15 residues. Trimming took 0 bases from V and 4 from J; bases not matched to a gene: 4. Germline lookup yields CDR1 LGHDT and CDR2 YNNKEL (reference sequence). The CDR3 DNA reads as TGTGCCAGCAGCCAAGAAGGGCTAGCGGGAGAGACCCAGTACTTC. It codes for CASSQEGLAGETQYF.

This rearrangement joins TRBV29-1 to TRBJ1-2; perhaps TRBD1 as D (5 bases). The CDR3 is 13 residues long. Germline-derived CDR1 and CDR2 are SQVTM and ANQGSEA. CDR3: CSFSVGTDYGYTF. As DNA, the CDR3 is TGCAGTTTCTCGGTCGGGACTGACTATGGCTACACCTTC.

The V and J genes are TRBV29-1 and TRBJ1-2; 7 nucleotides agree with TRBD1. The CDR3 extends over 12 amino acids. From germline, CDR1 is SQVTM and CDR2 ANQGSEA. After removal of 6 bases from V and 4 bases from J, the junction contained 5 bases not matched to a gene. The chain's CDR3 is CSVQGDSYGYTF. CDR3 nucleotide sequence: TGCAGCGTCCAAGGGGACAGCTATGGCTACACCTTC.

The chain uses TRBV5-1 and TRBJ2-1; TRBD2 agrees at 14 bases. The CDR3 has 17 amino acids. Per the germline V gene, CDR1 is SGHRS and CDR2 is YFSETQ. The junction had 10 bases not matched to a gene; V was cut back by 3 bases and J by 8 bases. The CDR3 sequence is CASSSGLAGAKVDEQFF. The CDR3 DNA follows: TGCGCCAGCAGCTCGGGACTAGCGGGAGCAAAGGTCGATGAGCAGTTCTTC.

This clone has only a few counts. This chain connects TRBV5-1 to TRBJ2-2, with 8 bases matching TRBD1. This CDR3 is built from 15 residues. V dropped 4 bases and J dropped 7; count of bases not matched to a gene: 9. CDR1 and CDR2 (germline): SGHRS, YFSETQ. The chain's CDR3 is CASSPTTGAVGELFF. DNA for the CDR3: TGCGCCAGCAGCCCTACGACAGGGGCGGTCGGGGAGCTGTTTTTT. The full variable domain, completed using reference TRBV5-1 and TRBJ2-2, is KAGVTQTPRYLIKTRGQQVTLSCSPISGHRSVSWYQQTPGQGLQFLFEYFSETQRNKGNFPGRFSGRQFSNSRSEMNVSTLELGDSALYLCASSPTTGAVGELFFGEGSRLTVL.

The V call is TRBV5-1, the J call TRBJ2-1; 9 bases match TRBD2. This CDR3 is built from 15 residues. CDR1 and CDR2 (germline): SGHRS, YFSETQ. Trimming at V came to 0 bases and at J to 5 bases, leaving 3 bases not matched to a gene. The CDR3 nucleotides are TGCGCCAGCAGCTTGGTCCTAGCGGGGCACAATGAGCAGTTCTTC. Protein sequence: CASSLVLAGHNEQFF.

V is TRBV6-4 and J is TRBJ2-2; D uncertain. Looked up from germline, CDR1 is MRHNA and CDR2 is SNTAGT. The CDR3 consists of 13 residues. Trimming removed 2 bases at V and 2 bases at J, with 3 bases between. CDR3 bases: TGTGCCAGCAGTGACACAAACACCGGGGAGCTGTTTTTT. It translates to CASSDTNTGELFF.

This clone was seen a handful of times. The J gene is TRBJ1-5, the V gene TRBV7-2, with TRBD1 matching over 9 bases. The CDR3 runs 18 residues. The V gene end was trimmed by 1 base and the J gene end by 6 bases; junction bases not matched to a gene: 13. The V gene's germline CDR1 is SGHTA and CDR2 FQGNSA. The CDR3 region has the DNA TGTGCCAGCAGCTTAGGACTTACCGGGACAGGGTTGGCTCAGCCCCAGCATTTT. Translation: CASSLGLTGTGLAQPQHF.

The genes are TRBV11-2 and TRBJ2-5; 7 bases are a match to TRBD2. The CDR3 runs to 16 residues. The junction had 14 bases not matched to a gene; V was cut back by 6 bases and J by 4 bases. In germline, CDR1 is SGHAT, CDR2 FQNNGV. The CDR3 sequence is CASSQQTGGPGETQYF. CDR3 DNA: TGTGCCAGCAGTCAACAAACGGGGGGTCCAGGAGAGACCCAGTACTTC.

The chain has TRBV27 and TRBJ1-3; TRBD1 matches at 7 bases. CDR1 is MNHEY and CDR2 is SMNVEV in the germline V gene (reference sequence). V shed 6 bases, J shed 0 bases, and the junction held 2 bases outside the gene matches. This CDR3 region has 14 residues. The DNA of the CDR3 is TGTGCCAGCAGGACAGGGATCTCTGGAAACACCATATATTTT. Residues: CASRTGISGNTIYF.

The chain is built from TRBV19 and TRBJ2-7; the match to TRBD2 covers 7 bases. Losses at the gene ends were 5 bases for V and 6 bases for J; bases not matched to a gene: 1. This CDR3 contains 11 residues. Germline CDR1 reads LNHDA; CDR2 reads SQIVND (reference sequence). The CDR3 DNA sequence: TGTGCCAGTAGTCGCGGGGGCGAGCAGTACTTC. This translates into CASSRGGEQYF.

This chain links TRBV29-1 with TRBJ2-7; D remains unclear. Trimming cost V 6 bases and J 3 bases, with 15 bases left between them. CDR3 size: 13 residues. The germline V gene has CDR1 SQVTM and CDR2 ANQGSEA. The CDR3 DNA follows: TGCAGCGTCATTGATACGCAGATCTACGAGCAGTACTTC. Protein product: CSVIDTQIYEQYF.

Here the CDR3 DNA reads TGTGCCAGCAGTCCCCGCCAGGGGGCAAATCAGCCCCAGCATTTT. This sequence encodes CASSPRQGANQPQHF. The chain links TRBV28 to TRBJ1-5; TRBD1 aligns across 8 bases. Germline assignment: CDR1 MDHEN and CDR2 SYDVKM. V lost 5 bases to trimming and J lost 4 bases; unmatched junction nucleotides: 7. The CDR3 has 15 amino acids.

The chain is built from TRBV3-1 (or the pseudogene TRBV3-2) and TRBJ1-5; TRBD1 might be the D (5 bases). The V end lost 4 bases, the J end lost 1 base, and 11 bases lay between the germline ends. Germline CDR1 reads LGHDT; CDR2 reads YNNKEL (reference sequence). The CDR3 has 15 amino acids. CDR3 DNA: TGTGCCAGCAGCCCCGAGGGGAGGAGCAATCAGCCCCAGCATTTT. Translating gives CASSPEGRSNQPQHF.

V and J are TRBV5-1 and TRBJ2-2; D is perhaps TRBD1 (5 bases). Germline V lookup: CDR1 SGHRS, CDR2 YFSETQ. This CDR3 has 14 residues. Trimming left V 7 bases short and J 1 base short, with 11 bases between. For the CDR3, the DNA is TGCGCCAGCCAGGACACCTTGAACACCGGGGAGCTGTTTTTT. This codes for CASQDTLNTGELFF.

This rearrangement joins TRBV5-1 to TRBJ1-2; 10 positions match TRBD1. CDR3 size: 16 residues. Trimming took 4 bases from V and 4 from J; bases not matched to a gene: 10. CDR1 and CDR2 (germline): SGHRS, YFSETQ. The CDR3 DNA reads TGCGCCAGCAGCCCCGGGACAGGGGCAACTCTCTATGGCTACACCTTC. It yields the protein CASSPGTGATLYGYTF.

This rearrangement joins TRBV10-3 to TRBJ1-1; 7 bases agree with TRBD1. From germline, CDR1 is ENHRY and CDR2 SYGVKD. CDR3 length: 13 residues. V shed 0 bases and J 8 bases; nucleotides not matched to a gene: 3. Here the CDR3 DNA reads TGTGCCATCAGTGAGTCGGGACAGCTCGAAGCTTTCTTT. Its protein product is CAISESGQLEAFF.